One and the same sample provided the 26 T cell receptor beta chains below, sequenced in a study of blood T cells in healthy people across ages. Combining a sample-barcoded 5' primer with a J-beta primer mix, a second PCR ran for about 7 to 11 cycles. TCRdb used MiXCR to reprocess the 5' RACE reads, holding one entry per CDR3 protein. Of 800,000 or so distinct CDR3 sequences in the sample, roughly 25% were seen once. This sample also appeared in a second study, on T cells of mothers and their children.

Sequencing was carried out using blood. These receptors were obtained from a boy between 5 and 17 years old in good health.

The V and J genes are TRBV27 and TRBJ2-3; D gene ambiguous. V gave up 6 bases and J gave up 6 bases, with 10 bases separating them. The germline V gene encodes CDR1 MNHEY and CDR2 SMNVEV (reference sequence). The length of the CDR3 is 12 residues. The CDR3 here is CASSPGWDTQYF. CDR3 bases: TGTGCCAGCAGCCCTGGTTGGGATACGCAGTATTTT.

This clonotype was counted only a few times. The chain employs TRBV20-1 and TRBJ1-5; 7 bases are shared with TRBD1. J was trimmed by 6 bases and V by 4 bases; bases with no gene match: 6. This CDR3 region has 13 residues. The germline V gene has CDR1 DFQATT and CDR2 SNEGSKA (reference sequence). The CDR3 reads CSAKGQGGQPQHF. The CDR3, as DNA: TGCAGTGCTAAGGGGCAGGGGGGTCAGCCCCAGCATTTT.

This chain connects TRBV4-2 to TRBJ2-3; no reliable D call. V lost 0 bases to trimming and J lost 4 bases, with 17 bases between them. This CDR3 comprises 17 residues. The germline gives CDR1 LGHNA, CDR2 YNFKEQ. The CDR3 region is CASSQDLVAGSSDTQYF. The CDR3 DNA reads TGTGCCAGCAGCCAAGATCTTGTGGCAGGCTCCTCAGATACGCAGTATTTT.

This clonotype was detected only a few times. This chain uses TRBV15 with TRBJ2-5; D might be TRBD2 (5 bases). The V and J ends lost 10 bases and 4 bases respectively, with 13 bases between them. Germline V gene data show CDR1 as LNHNV and CDR2 as YYDKDF (reference sequence). The CDR3 is 12 residues long. The CDR3 region is CAIQLRGETQYF. In DNA form, the CDR3 reads TGTGCCATCCAACTTCGGGGAGAGACCCAGTACTTC.

The chain recombines TRBV4-3 with TRBJ2-3; 10 bases agree with TRBD2. Trimming took 2 bases from V and 5 from J; bases not matched to a gene: 4. Germline values: CDR1 LGHNA, CDR2 YSLEER. This CDR3 has 15 amino acids. The CDR3 reads CASSQQASGGDTQYF. CDR3 DNA: TGCGCCAGCAGCCAACAGGCTAGCGGGGGAGATACGCAGTATTTT.

Only a few counts were recorded for this clonotype. This sequence joins TRBV5-6 and TRBJ2-7; TRBD1 matches 10 bases. Germline CDR1 and CDR2: SGHDT and YYEEEE. This CDR3 spans 15 amino acids. The ends lost 4 bases at V and 7 bases at J; junction bases unmatched: 11. As DNA, the CDR3 is TGTGCCAGCAGCCGAGACCCGGGACAGGGGTCGGAGCAGTACTTC. Protein: CASSRDPGQGSEQYF. The entire variable domain, with the rest obtained from reference TRBV5-6 and TRBJ2-7, is as follows: DAGVTQSPTHLIKTRGQQVTLRCSPKSGHDTVSWYQQALGQGPQFIFQYYEEEERQRGNFPDRFSGHQFPNYSSELNVNALLLGDSALYLCASSRDPGQGSEQYFGPGTRLTVT.

This clonotype was counted between two and nine times. The J gene is TRBJ1-6, the V gene TRBV10-3, with D possibly matching TRBD1 (5 bases). The CDR3 is 13 residues long. Trimming pared 9 bases from V and 7 bases from J, leaving 13 bases between. Germline CDR1 reads ENHRY; CDR2 reads SYGVKD. The CDR3 loop is CAMGRFRNSPLHF. The CDR3 DNA reads TGTGCCATGGGACGGTTTCGAAATTCACCCCTCCACTTT.

The V call is TRBV12-3 or TRBV12-4, the J call TRBJ2-5; D is perhaps TRBD1 or TRBD2 (5 bases each). This CDR3 spans 14 amino acids. Trimming shortened V by 5 bases and J by 5 bases, and 15 bases separated the two germline ends. The CDR3 loop reads CASSGDQGRETQYF. The CDR3 region has the DNA TGTGCCAGCAGTGGGGACCAGGGTAGGGAGACCCAGTACTTC.

Regarding this clonotype: Relative to the germline gene, one junction end is altered; a read error may explain this. The chain recombines TRBV11-2 with TRBJ2-1, with D possibly matching TRBD2 (7 bases). Per germline, CDR1 SGHAT and CDR2 FQNNGV. There are 16 residues in the CDR3. This chain's CDR3 is CASSLLSGGSYNEQSF. CDR3 in DNA: TGTGCCAGCAGCCTCCTTTCGGGGGGCTCCTACAATGAGCAGTCCTTC.

This rearrangement joins TRBV5-1 to TRBJ1-4; 12 bases match TRBD1. The CDR3 length is 17 residues. The V gene's germline CDR1 is SGHRS and CDR2 YFSETQ. The ends lost 4 bases at V and 3 bases at J; junction bases unmatched: 7. The CDR3 region has the DNA TGCGCCAGCAGCGGGGGACAGGGGGCTCTTTCTAATGAAAAACTGTTTTTT. Protein sequence: CASSGGQGALSNEKLFF.

The chain employs TRBV14 and TRBJ2-3; D unclear. Trimming removed 0 bases from V and 6 bases from J, with 13 bases in between. This CDR3 is 15 amino acids long. The germline CDR1 and CDR2 sequences are SGHDN and FVKESK. The CDR3 DNA sequence: TGTGCCAGCAGCCAAGAGCTCCTAGAGAGGGATACGCAGTATTTT. This gives the protein CASSQELLERDTQYF. Combining the CDR3 with reference TRBV14 and TRBJ2-3 gives the whole variable domain EAGVTQFPSHSVIEKGQTVTLRCDPISGHDNLYWYRRVMGKEIKFLLHFVKESKQDESGMPNNRFLAERTGGTYSTLKVQPAELEDSGVYFCASSQELLERDTQYFGPGTRLTVL.

This sequence joins TRBV12-3 or TRBV12-4 and TRBJ2-7; 13 nucleotides match TRBD2. This CDR3 spans 15 amino acids. V lost 5 bases, J lost 7 bases, and 8 bases stayed unmatched. Written as DNA, the CDR3 is TGTGCCAGCAGTGACCCGGGACTAGCGGGGAATGAGCAGTACTTC. It is translated as CASSDPGLAGNEQYF.

The rearrangement links TRBV12-3 or TRBV12-4 to TRBJ1-4, with 7 bases aligning to TRBD1. The ends lost 6 bases at V and 6 bases at J; junction bases unmatched: 10. There are 15 residues in the CDR3. In DNA, the CDR3 is TGTGCCAGCAGCCGCAGGAGGGACAGAGATGAAAAACTGTTTTTT. It specifies CASSRRRDRDEKLFF.

The genes are TRBV6-5 and TRBJ1-1, with TRBD1 as a possible D gene (5 bases). The germline V gene has CDR1 MNHEY and CDR2 SVGAGI. V was clipped by 6 bases and J by 6 bases, with 23 bases between them. The CDR3 contains 16 residues. CDR3: CASRILGGIDHSEAFF. CDR3 bases: TGTGCCAGCAGGATCCTCGGGGGAATCGATCATTCTGAAGCTTTCTTT.

V gene TRBV20-1 combines with J gene TRBJ2-3; 11 bases line up with TRBD2. Germline V gene lookup returns CDR1 DFQATT and CDR2 SNEGSKA (reference sequence). This CDR3 spans 14 amino acids. Trimming at V came to 1 base and at J to 8 bases, leaving 5 bases not matched to a gene. CDR3 in DNA: TGCAGTGCTAGAGGAATAGCGGGGGGGAGTACGCAGTATTTT. Translated: CSARGIAGGSTQYF.

V gene TRBV7-2 combines with J gene TRBJ1-2; 12 nucleotides agree with TRBD1. Germline V gene sequence: CDR1 SGHTA, CDR2 FQGNSA. This CDR3 is built from 16 residues. Trimming at V came to 5 bases and at J to 4 bases, leaving 8 bases not matched to a gene. The CDR3 protein is CASSTPGQGAGYGYTF. The CDR3 DNA is TGTGCCAGCAGCACTCCGGGACAGGGGGCGGGCTATGGCTACACCTTC.

The rearrangement uses TRBV28 and TRBJ2-5; 7 bases map to TRBD2. There are 15 residues in the CDR3. The germline V gene has CDR1 MDHEN and CDR2 SYDVKM. Trimming at V came to 2 bases and at J to 11 bases, leaving 14 bases not matched to a gene. CDR3 sequence reads: CASSLGGARAREQYF. CDR3 nucleotide sequence: TGTGCCAGCAGTTTAGGAGGGGCACGAGCGCGGGAGCAGTACTTC.

This clonotype was observed a few times. The chain recombines TRBV5-6 with TRBJ2-3; 8 nucleotides match TRBD2. With V trimmed by 1 base and J by 2 bases, 12 bases remained unmatched. Germline CDR1 is SGHDT and CDR2 is YYEEEE. The CDR3 has 18 residues. The CDR3 loop reads CASSLLVAGTLDTDTQYF. The CDR3 coding sequence is TGTGCCAGCAGCTTGTTGGTAGCGGGGACTCTCGACACAGATACGCAGTATTTT.

The genes are TRBV20-1 and TRBJ1-2, with 8 bases aligning to TRBD1. The CDR3 covers 17 residues. Germline CDR1 is DFQATT and CDR2 is SNEGSKA (reference sequence). The V gene end was trimmed by 5 bases and the J gene end by 5 bases; junction bases not matched to a gene: 19. For the CDR3, the DNA is TGCAGTGCTCACCACCGGGGGGAGACAGGGGAACTATATGGCTACACCTTC. It codes for CSAHHRGETGELYGYTF.

In its sample, this clonotype was seen a few times. This chain uses TRBV27 with TRBJ2-1, with TRBD2 identical over 8 bases. This CDR3 has 14 amino acids. Germline CDR1 MNHEY, CDR2 SMNVEV (reference sequence). With 8 bases clipped from V and 9 bases from J, the junction kept 12 bases outside the gene matches. The CDR3 nucleotides are TGTGCCAGCCTCCGGGCAGCGGGAGTACCTGAGCAGTTCTTC. Residues: CASLRAAGVPEQFF.

The chain is built from TRBV20-1 and TRBJ2-1, with TRBD2 matching 7 bases. Unmatched junction bases numbered 11, after V lost 0 bases and J lost 15 bases. This CDR3 region has 13 residues. Germline V CDR1 and CDR2: DFQATT, SNEGSKA (reference sequence). CDR3 DNA sequence: TGCAGTGCTAGAGACCTGGATAGCGGGTGGCTGTTCTTC. Protein sequence: CSARDLDSGWLFF.

The CDR3 region has the DNA TGTGCCAGCAGTTTGGGTAGGAATACGCAGTATTTT. Residues: CASSLGRNTQYF. J is TRBJ2-3 and V is TRBV28; D uncertain. CDR3 length: 12 amino acids. Trimming left V 3 bases short and J 7 bases short, with 8 bases between. CDR1 and CDR2 (germline): MDHEN, SYDVKM.

In this sample, this clonotype turned up a few times. The chain is built from TRBV7-3 and TRBJ1-4; D perhaps matches TRBD1 (5 bases). Looked up from germline, CDR1 is SGHTA and CDR2 is FQGTGA. This CDR3 contains 13 residues. The V end lost 11 bases, the J end lost 0 bases, and 10 bases lay between the germline ends. CDR3 sequence reads: CAAGVATNEKLFF. The CDR3 DNA follows: TGTGCCGCGGGGGTGGCAACTAATGAAAAACTGTTTTTT.

The J gene is TRBJ2-1, the V gene TRBV29-1, with 10 bases identical to TRBD1. Germline assignment: CDR1 SQVTM and CDR2 ANQGSEA. V dropped 6 bases and J dropped 7; count of bases not matched to a gene: 6. This CDR3 spans 13 amino acids. CDR3 sequence: CSVGGQGRNEQFF. The CDR3 bases are TGCAGCGTCGGGGGACAGGGGAGAAATGAGCAGTTCTTC.

There are a few counts of this clonotype. The chain couples TRBV28 to TRBJ1-2; D possibly corresponds to TRBD1 (6 bases). The V gene lost 5 bases and the J gene lost 6 bases, with 16 bases spanning the gap. From germline, CDR1 is MDHEN and CDR2 SYDVKM. CDR3 size: 14 residues. The CDR3 DNA sequence: TGTGCCAGCAGTCTCCCAGGACAGACCCATGGCTACACCTTC. This codes for CASSLPGQTHGYTF.

The table lists this clonotype with a count of one. This chain uses TRBV27 with TRBJ2-7; perhaps TRBD2 as D (7 bases). CDR3 size: 12 residues. Germline CDR1 is MNHEY and CDR2 is SMNVEV (reference sequence). V was clipped by 5 bases and J by 6 bases, with 11 bases between them. The CDR3 nucleotides are TGTGCCAGCAGTAACAGGGAGGGCGAGCAGTACTTC. Protein: CASSNREGEQYF.